The T cell receptor (beta chain) described here comes from a study of beta chain features in type 1 diabetes. Regarding the study as a whole: Type 1 diabetes patients had TCRB CDR3s that were shorter (moderately but significantly so) in all four CD4+ subsets.

The CDR3 extends over 16 amino acids. Germline-derived CDR1 and CDR2 are SGDLS and YYNGEE. V lost 0 bases and J 4 bases, leaving 16 bases between the germline ends. The isolated RNA, all of it, was reverse transcribed, so expressed TCRB transcripts were what got sequenced. Naive, central memory and regulatory T cell samples produced a mean of about 4 million reads. Sequencing was performed with immunoSEQ multiplex PCR; in TCRdb, only in-frame clones are kept and a portion is missing. The sample has about 700,000 clones; about an eighth are singletons. A few counts support this clone. What it binds is not known.

The chain recombines TRBV9 with TRBJ1-2, with D possibly TRBD1 on 5 matching bases. This clonotype was obtained from a man aged 18 to 35 with type 1 diabetes. Sequenced sample: naive CD4+ T cells from blood. The CDR3 loop is CASSVEGKETSYGYTF. CDR3 DNA: TGTGCCAGCAGCGTAGAGGGGAAGGAGACGAGCTATGGCTACACCTTC.